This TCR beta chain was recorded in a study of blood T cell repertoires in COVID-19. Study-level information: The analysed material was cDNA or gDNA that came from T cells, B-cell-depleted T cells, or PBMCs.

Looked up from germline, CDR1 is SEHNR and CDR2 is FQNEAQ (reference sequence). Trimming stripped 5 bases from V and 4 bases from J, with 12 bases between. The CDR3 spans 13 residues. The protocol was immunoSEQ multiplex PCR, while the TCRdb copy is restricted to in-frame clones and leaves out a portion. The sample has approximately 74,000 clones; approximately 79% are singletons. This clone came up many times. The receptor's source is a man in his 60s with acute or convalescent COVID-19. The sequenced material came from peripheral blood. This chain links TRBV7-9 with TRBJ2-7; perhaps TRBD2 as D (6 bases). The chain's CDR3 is CASSAREIYEQYF. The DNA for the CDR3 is TGTGCCAGCAGCGCACGGGAGATATACGAGCAGTACTTC. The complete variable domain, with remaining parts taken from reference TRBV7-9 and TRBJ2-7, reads DTGVSQNPRHKITKRGQNVTFRCDPISEHNRLYWYRQTLGQGPEFLTYFQNEAQLEKSRLLSDRFSAERPKGSFSTLEIQRTEQGDSAMYLCASSAREIYEQYFGPGTRLTVT.